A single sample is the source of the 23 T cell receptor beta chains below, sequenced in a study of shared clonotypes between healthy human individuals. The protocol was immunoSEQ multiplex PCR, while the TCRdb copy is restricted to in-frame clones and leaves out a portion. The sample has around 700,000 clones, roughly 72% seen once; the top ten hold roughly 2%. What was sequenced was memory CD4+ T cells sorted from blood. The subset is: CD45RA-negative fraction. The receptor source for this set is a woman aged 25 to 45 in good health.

The CDR3 DNA reads as TGTGCCATCAGTGAGCGACAGGGCCACAAGCCCCAGCATTTT. Translating gives CAISERQGHKPQHF. This rearrangement joins TRBV10-3 to TRBJ1-5; 7 bases match TRBD1. Germline loops: CDR1 ENHRY, CDR2 SYGVKD. V dropped 2 bases and J dropped 8; count of bases not matched to a gene: 6. The CDR3 is made up of 14 amino acids.

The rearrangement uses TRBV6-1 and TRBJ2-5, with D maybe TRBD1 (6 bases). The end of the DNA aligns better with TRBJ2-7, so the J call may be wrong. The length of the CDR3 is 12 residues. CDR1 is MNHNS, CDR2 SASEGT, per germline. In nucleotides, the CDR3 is TGTGCCAGCAGAAACAGGGCCTACGAGCAGTACTTC. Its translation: CASRNRAYEQYF.

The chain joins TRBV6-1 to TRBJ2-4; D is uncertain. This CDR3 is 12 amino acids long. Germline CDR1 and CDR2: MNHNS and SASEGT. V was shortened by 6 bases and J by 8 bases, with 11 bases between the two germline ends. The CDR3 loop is CASRTASDIQYF. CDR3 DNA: TGTGCCAGCAGGACCGCTTCGGACATTCAGTACTTC.

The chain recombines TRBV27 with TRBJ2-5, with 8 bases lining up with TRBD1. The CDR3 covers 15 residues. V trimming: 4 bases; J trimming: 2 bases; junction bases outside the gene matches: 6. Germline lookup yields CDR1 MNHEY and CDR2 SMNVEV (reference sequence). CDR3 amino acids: CASSSWTGRQETQYF. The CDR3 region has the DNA TGTGCCAGCAGTTCTTGGACAGGGCGACAAGAGACCCAGTACTTC.

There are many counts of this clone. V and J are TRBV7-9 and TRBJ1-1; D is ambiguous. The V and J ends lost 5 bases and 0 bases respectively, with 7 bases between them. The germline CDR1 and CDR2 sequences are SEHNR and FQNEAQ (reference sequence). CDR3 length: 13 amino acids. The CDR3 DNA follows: TGTGCCAGCAGCGCCCTAATGAACACTGAAGCTTTCTTT. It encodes CASSALMNTEAFF.

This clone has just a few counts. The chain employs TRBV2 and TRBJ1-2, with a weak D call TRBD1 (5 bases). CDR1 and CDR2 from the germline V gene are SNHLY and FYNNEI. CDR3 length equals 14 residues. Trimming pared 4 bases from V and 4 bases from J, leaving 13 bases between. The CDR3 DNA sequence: TGTGCCAGCAGTGGGGGCCAGGGACTCTATGGCTACACCTTC. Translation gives CASSGGQGLYGYTF.

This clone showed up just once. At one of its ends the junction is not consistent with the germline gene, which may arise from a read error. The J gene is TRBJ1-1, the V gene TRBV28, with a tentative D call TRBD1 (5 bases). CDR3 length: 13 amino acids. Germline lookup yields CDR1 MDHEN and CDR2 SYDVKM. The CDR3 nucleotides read TGTGCCAGCAGTGCGAAGCAGCTCCGTGGGACTTCCTTT. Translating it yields CASSAKQLRGTSF.

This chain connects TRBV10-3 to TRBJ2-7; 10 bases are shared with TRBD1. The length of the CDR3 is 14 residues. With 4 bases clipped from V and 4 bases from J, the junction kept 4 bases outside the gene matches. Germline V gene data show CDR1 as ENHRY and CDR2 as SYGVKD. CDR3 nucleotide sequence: TGTGCCATCAGTGGACGGGACAGGGGTTACGAGCAGTACTTC. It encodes CAISGRDRGYEQYF.

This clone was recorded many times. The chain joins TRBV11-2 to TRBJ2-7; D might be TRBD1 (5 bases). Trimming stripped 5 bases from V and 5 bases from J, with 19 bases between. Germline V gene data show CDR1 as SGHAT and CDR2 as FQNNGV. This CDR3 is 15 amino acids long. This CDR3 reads CASSTTPLRVDEQYF. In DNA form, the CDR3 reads TGTGCCAGCAGCACGACCCCCCTCAGGGTGGACGAGCAGTACTTC.

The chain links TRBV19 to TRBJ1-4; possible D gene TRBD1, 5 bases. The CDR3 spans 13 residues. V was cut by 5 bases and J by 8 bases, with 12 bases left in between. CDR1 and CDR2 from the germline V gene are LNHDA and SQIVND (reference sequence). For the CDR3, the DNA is TGTGCCAGTAGTCGCAGGGAAAACGAAAAACTGTTTTTT. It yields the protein CASSRRENEKLFF.

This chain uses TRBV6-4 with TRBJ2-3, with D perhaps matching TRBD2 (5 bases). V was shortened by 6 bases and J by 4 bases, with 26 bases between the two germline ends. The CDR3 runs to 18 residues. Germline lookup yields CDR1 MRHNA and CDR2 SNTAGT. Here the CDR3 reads CASSPTRVSFWNADTQYF. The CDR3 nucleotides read TGTGCCAGCAGCCCAACGAGGGTTTCTTTTTGGAACGCAGATACGCAGTATTTT.

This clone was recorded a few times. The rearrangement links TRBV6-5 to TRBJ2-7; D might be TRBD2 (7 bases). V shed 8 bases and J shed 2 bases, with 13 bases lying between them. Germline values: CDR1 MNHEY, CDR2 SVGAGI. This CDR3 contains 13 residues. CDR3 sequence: CASSGGPTYEQYF. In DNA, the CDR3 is TGTGCCAGCTCCGGGGGGCCTACCTACGAGCAGTACTTC.

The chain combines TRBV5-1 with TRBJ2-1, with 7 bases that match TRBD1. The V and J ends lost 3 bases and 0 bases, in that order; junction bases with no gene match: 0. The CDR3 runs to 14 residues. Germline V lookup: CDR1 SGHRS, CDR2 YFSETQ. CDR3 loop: CASSSGGSYNEQFF. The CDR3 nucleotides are TGCGCCAGCAGCTCAGGGGGCTCCTACAATGAGCAGTTCTTC.

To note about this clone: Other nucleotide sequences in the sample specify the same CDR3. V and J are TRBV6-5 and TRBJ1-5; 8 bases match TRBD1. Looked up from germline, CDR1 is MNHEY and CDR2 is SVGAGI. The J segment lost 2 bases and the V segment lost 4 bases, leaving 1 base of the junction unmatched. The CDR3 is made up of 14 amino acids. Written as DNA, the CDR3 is TGTGCCAGCAGTTTGACAGGGGGCAATCAGCCCCAGCATTTT. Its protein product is CASSLTGGNQPQHF.

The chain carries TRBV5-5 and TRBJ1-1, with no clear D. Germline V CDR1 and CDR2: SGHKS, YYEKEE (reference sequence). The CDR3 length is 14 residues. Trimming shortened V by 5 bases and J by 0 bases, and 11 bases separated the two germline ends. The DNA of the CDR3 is TGTGCCAGCAGTTTTGAAAGTTTGAACACTGAAGCTTTCTTT. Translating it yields CASSFESLNTEAFF.

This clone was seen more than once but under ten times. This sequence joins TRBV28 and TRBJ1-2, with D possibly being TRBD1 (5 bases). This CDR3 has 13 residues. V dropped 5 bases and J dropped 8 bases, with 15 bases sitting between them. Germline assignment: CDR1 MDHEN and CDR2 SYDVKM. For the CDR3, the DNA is TGTGCCAGCAGTGAATCGGGGCAGCGGGGCTACACCTTC. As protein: CASSESGQRGYTF.

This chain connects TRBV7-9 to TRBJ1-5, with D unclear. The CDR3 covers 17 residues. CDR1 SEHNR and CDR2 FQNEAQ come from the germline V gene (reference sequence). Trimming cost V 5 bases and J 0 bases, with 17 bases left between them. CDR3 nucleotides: TGTGCCAGCAGCCCCGGTAACCCAGCTTATAGCAATCAGCCCCAGCATTTT. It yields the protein CASSPGNPAYSNQPQHF.

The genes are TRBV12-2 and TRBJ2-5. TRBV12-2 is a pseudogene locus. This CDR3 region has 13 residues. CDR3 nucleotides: TGTGCAAGTCGCTGGGGGAAAGAAGAGACCCAGTACTTC. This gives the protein CASRWGKEETQYF.

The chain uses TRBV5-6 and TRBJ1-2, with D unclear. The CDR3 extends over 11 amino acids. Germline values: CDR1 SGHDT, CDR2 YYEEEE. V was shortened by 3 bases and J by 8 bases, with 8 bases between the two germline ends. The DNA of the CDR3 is TGTGCCAGCAGCTCAATGTGGGGCTACACCTTC. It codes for CASSSMWGYTF.

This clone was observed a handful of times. The CDR3 nucleotides are TGTGCCAGCAGCTTAGCCAGCGACTACGAGCAGTACTTC. Protein sequence: CASSLASDYEQYF. V and J are TRBV7-6 and TRBJ2-7; no firm D call. V was pared by 0 bases and J by 3 bases, with 6 bases between. The CDR3 is 13 residues long. Per germline, CDR1 SGHVS and CDR2 FNYEAQ.

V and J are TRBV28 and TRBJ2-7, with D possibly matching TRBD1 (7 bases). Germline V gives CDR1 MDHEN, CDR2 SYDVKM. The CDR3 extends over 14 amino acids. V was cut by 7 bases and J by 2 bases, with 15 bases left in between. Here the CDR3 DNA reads TGTGCCAGCAATACGGCAGGGGGGACCTACGAGCAGTACTTC. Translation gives CASNTAGGTYEQYF. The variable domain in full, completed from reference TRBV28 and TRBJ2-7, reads DVKVTQSSRYLVKRTGEKVFLECVQDMDHENMFWYRQDPGLGLRLIYFSYDVKMKEKGDIPEGYSVSREKKERFSLILESASTNQTSMYLCASNTAGGTYEQYFGPGTRLTVT.

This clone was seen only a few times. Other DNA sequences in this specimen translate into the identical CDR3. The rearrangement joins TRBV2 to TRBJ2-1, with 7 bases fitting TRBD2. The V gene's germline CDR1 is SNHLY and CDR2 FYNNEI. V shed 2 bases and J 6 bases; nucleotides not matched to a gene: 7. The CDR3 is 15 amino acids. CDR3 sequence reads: CASSERASGPNEQFF. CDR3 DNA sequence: TGTGCCAGCAGTGAAAGGGCTAGCGGACCCAATGAGCAGTTCTTC.

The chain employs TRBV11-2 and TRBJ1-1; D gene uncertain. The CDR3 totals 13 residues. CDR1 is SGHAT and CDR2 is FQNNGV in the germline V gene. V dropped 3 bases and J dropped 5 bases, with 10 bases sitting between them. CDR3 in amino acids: CASSFLGVTEAFF. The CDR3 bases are TGTGCCAGCAGCTTCCTTGGGGTAACTGAAGCTTTCTTT. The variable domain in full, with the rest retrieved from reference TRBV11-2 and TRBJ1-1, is EAGVAQSPRYKIIEKRQSVAFWCNPISGHATLYWYQQILGQGPKLLIQFQNNGVVDDSQLPKDRFSAERLKGVDSTLKIQPAKLEDSAVYLCASSFLGVTEAFFGQGTRLTVV.